A selection of T cell receptor beta chains follows, all from one sample in a study of T cell changes during pregnancy in multiple sclerosis. Here immunoSEQ multiplex PCR was the method, and the copy in TCRdb shows in-frame clones only, minus some. This table holds under 25,000 clones, approximately 81% found once. This sample comprised CD8+ T cells from peripheral blood mononuclear cells, obtained before pregnancy. The origin of the receptors is a female donor with multiple sclerosis, enrolled in a pregnancy study. The CDR3 runs from the conserved cysteine through the conserved F or W. Each record gives: V gene, D gene, clone size, J gene, CDR3 protein, CDR3 DNA. A D gene is named only where the DNA matches it firmly. Clone size is given for some rows only: seen once, a few or many times, or a class if the clone is expanded.

TRBV9,TRBD2,.,TRBJ2-2,CASSAGTTTGELFF,TGTGCCAGCAGCGCGGGGACTACAACCGGGGAGCTGTTTTTT
TRBV29-1,TRBD1,.,TRBJ1-1,CSVESGGAGVEAFF,TGCAGCGTTGAGTCAGGGGGCGCGGGGGTTGAAGCTTTCTTT
TRBV27,.,.,TRBJ1-2,CASSLIGGRGGYGYTF,TGTGCCAGCAGTTTAATTGGGGGTAGGGGGGGGTATGGCTACACCTTC
TRBV6-1,.,.,TRBJ1-1,CASSETGTEAFF,TGTGCCAGCAGTGAAACGGGGACTGAAGCTTTCTTT
TRBV18,TRBD2,once,TRBJ2-3,CASSQLAGETDTQYF,TGTGCCAGCTCTCAATTAGCGGGAGAGACAGATACGCAGTATTTT
TRBV7-2,.,.,TRBJ1-2,CASSSGLGGHLEYGYTF,TGTGCCAGCAGCTCAGGGTTAGGAGGGCACTTAGAGTATGGCTACACCTTC
TRBV11-2,.,.,TRBJ1-1,CASSLSEVTGQNTEAFF,TGTGCCAGCAGCTTATCCGAGGTTACAGGGCAAAACACTGAAGCTTTCTTT
TRBV2,.,.,TRBJ1-5,CASSGWPQPQHF,TGTGCCAGCAGTGGATGGCCTCAGCCCCAGCATTTT
TRBV5-5,TRBD2,.,TRBJ2-7,CASSATSGRFYEQYF,TGTGCCAGCAGCGCCACTAGCGGGCGATTCTACGAGCAGTACTTC
TRBV4-1,TRBD1,.,TRBJ1-2,CASSQGQGAGYGYTF,TGCGCCAGCAGCCAAGGACAGGGGGCTGGCTATGGCTACACCTTC
TRBV9,.,.,TRBJ2-7,CASSPRGGAYEQYF,TGTGCCAGCAGCCCCCGAGGAGGGGCCTACGAGCAGTACTTC
TRBV28,.,once,TRBJ1-4,CASSRRLWEKLFF,TGTGCCAGCAGTCGGCGGTTGTGGGAAAAACTGTTTTTT
TRBV5-1,TRBD1,.,TRBJ1-1,CASSLGQGGMNTEAFF,TGCGCCAGCAGCTTGGGACAGGGTGGGATGAACACTGAAGCTTTCTTT
TRBV4-1,.,.,TRBJ2-7,CASSQGQGSYEQYF,TGCGCCAGCAGCCAAGGTCAGGGATCCTACGAGCAGTACTTC
TRBV27,TRBD1,.,TRBJ1-5,CASSGQGRQPQHF,TGTGCCAGCAGCGGACAGGGACGACAGCCCCAGCATTTT
TRBV12-5,TRBD2,.,TRBJ2-1,CASLASGSWAYNEQFF,TGTGCTAGTCTTGCTAGCGGGAGCTGGGCCTACAATGAGCAGTTCTTC
TRBV29-1,.,once,TRBJ2-7,CSVRLVASYEQYF,TGCAGCGTACGACTAGTGGCAAGCTACGAGCAGTACTTC
TRBV28,TRBD2,.,TRBJ2-5,CASSTLGGVETQYF,TGTGCCAGCAGTACTCTCGGGGGGGTCGAGACCCAGTACTTC
TRBV5-6,.,few,TRBJ1-1,CASSPGDSQAFF,TGTGCCAGCAGCCCGGGTGACAGCCAAGCTTTCTTT
TRBV5-1,.,.,TRBJ2-5,CASSLNPSGGGETQYF,TGCGCCAGCAGCTTGAATCCTAGCGGAGGGGGGGAGACCCAGTACTTC
TRBV30,.,.,TRBJ1-2,CAWSIRAAGYTF,TGTGCCTGGAGTATCAGGGCGGCTGGCTACACCTTC
TRBV12-1,.,.,TRBJ2-1,CASSSPGLAPWNEQFF,TGTGCCAGCAGCTCCCCGGGACTAGCGCCTTGGAATGAGCAGTTCTTC
TRBV27,.,.,TRBJ2-2,CASSLTGQNTGELFF,TGTGCCAGCAGTCTCACCGGACAGAACACCGGGGAGCTGTTTTTT
TRBV10-2,TRBD1,.,TRBJ2-7,CASRNRGYEQYF,TGCGCCAGCAGAAACAGGGGCTACGAGCAGTACTTC
TRBV5-1,TRBD2,once,TRBJ2-2,CASSLSLAGTGELFF,TGCGCCAGCAGCTTGAGCCTAGCGGGAACCGGGGAGCTGTTTTTT
TRBV21-1,.,.,TRBJ2-7,CASSKALAGIYEQYF,TGTGCCAGCAGCAAAGCACTAGCGGGGATCTACGAGCAGTACTTC
TRBV27,.,once,TRBJ1-5,CASSPDRDQPQHF,TGTGCCAGCAGCCCTGACAGAGATCAGCCCCAGCATTTT
TRBV6-1,.,.,TRBJ2-3,CASSGGSTDYPSTDTQYF,TGTGCCAGCAGTGGAGGGTCGACGGACTACCCTAGCACAGATACGCAGTATTTT
TRBV5-1,TRBD2,.,TRBJ2-7,CASNEVAGVPYEQYF,TGCGCCAGCAACGAGGTGGCGGGAGTTCCCTACGAGCAGTACTTC
TRBV30,TRBD2,.,TRBJ2-1,CAWSGLTSGPSFSYNEQFF,TGTGCCTGGAGTGGGCTGACTAGCGGGCCTTCTTTCTCCTACAATGAGCAGTTCTTC
TRBV7-9,.,.,TRBJ1-1,CASSDRTGIATEAFF,TGTGCCAGCAGCGATCGAACAGGGATTGCCACTGAAGCTTTCTTT
TRBV5-1,TRBD2,.,TRBJ2-3,CASSLASGRTDTQYF,TGCGCCAGCAGCCTGGCTAGCGGGAGAACAGATACGCAGTATTTT
TRBV15,TRBD2,.,TRBJ2-1,CATSRGLGLDGAGEQFF,TGTGCCACCAGCAGAGGCCTGGGACTAGATGGGGCCGGTGAGCAGTTCTTC
TRBV28,TRBD2,once,TRBJ2-1,CASRLTSGRWNNEQFF,TGTGCCAGCAGGCTGACTAGCGGGAGATGGAACAATGAGCAGTTCTTC
TRBV9,.,once,TRBJ2-3,CASSVGVAVSTDTQYF,TGTGCCAGCAGCGTAGGGGTAGCGGTTAGCACAGATACGCAGTATTTT
TRBV19,.,.,TRBJ2-1,CASSPGFLAEPYNEQFF,TGTGCCAGTAGTCCCGGGTTCTTAGCGGAACCCTACAATGAGCAGTTCTTC
TRBV27,TRBD2,.,TRBJ2-7,CASSWGGFSYEQYF,TGTGCCAGCAGTTGGGGGGGGTTCTCCTACGAGCAGTACTTC
TRBV2,.,.,TRBJ2-7,CASSDWQDDSYEQYF,TGTGCCAGCAGTGATTGGCAGGATGACTCCTACGAGCAGTACTTC
TRBV4-3,TRBD1,.,TRBJ2-1,CASSQETGGSYNEQFF,TGCGCCAGCAGCCAGGAAACAGGGGGATCCTACAATGAGCAGTTCTTC
TRBV29-1,.,.,TRBJ2-1,CSVGAGEWNEQFF,TGCAGCGTTGGGGCAGGGGAATGGAATGAGCAGTTCTTC
TRBV5-4,.,.,TRBJ2-7,CASSLGISYEQYF,TGTGCCAGCAGCTTGGGTATCTCCTACGAGCAGTACTTC
TRBV9,.,.,TRBJ2-7,CASSVGDGGYEQYF,TGTGCCAGCAGCGTAGGGGACGGGGGCTACGAGCAGTACTTC
TRBV7-7,.,few,TRBJ2-5,CASSLTSFIETQYF,TGTGCCAGCAGCTTAACTAGCTTCATAGAGACCCAGTACTTC
TRBV7-9,TRBD1,few,TRBJ2-7,CASSQWGTGVIYEEYF,TGTGCCAGCAGCCAGTGGGGGACAGGGGTCATATACGAGGAGTACTTC
TRBV5-1,TRBD1,.,TRBJ2-1,CASSNRQGVGSEQFF,TGCGCCAGCAGCAACCGACAGGGAGTGGGTAGTGAGCAGTTCTTC
TRBV19,TRBD1,.,TRBJ1-5,CASSISRGRQPQHF,TGTGCCAGTAGTATTTCCAGGGGGCGACAGCCCCAGCATTTT
TRBV19,.,.,TRBJ2-3,CASSVVRLEHTQYF,TGTGCCAGTAGTGTCGTCCGACTGGAGCATACGCAGTATTTT
TRBV2,.,.,TRBJ1-2,CASSVARGANYGYTF,TGTGCCAGCAGTGTAGCCAGGGGAGCTAACTATGGCTACACCTTC
TRBV4-1,TRBD1,.,TRBJ1-2,CASSQLTGGYGYTF,TGCGCCAGCAGCCAGCTTACAGGGGGATATGGCTACACCTTC
TRBV6-5,.,.,TRBJ2-3,CASSPSPGEGDTQYF,TGTGCCAGCAGCCCGAGCCCGGGAGAGGGGGATACGCAGTATTTT
TRBV28,TRBD1,.,TRBJ2-3,CASSSYRDREADTQYF,TGTGCCAGCAGTTCGTACCGGGACAGGGAGGCAGATACGCAGTATTTT
TRBV13,TRBD1,.,TRBJ2-1,CASSFEQGAIDEQFF,TGTGCCAGCAGCTTCGAACAGGGGGCGATCGATGAGCAGTTCTTC
TRBV5-6,.,.,TRBJ2-7,CASSPDPDSFLNEQYF,TGTGCCAGCAGCCCCGACCCGGACAGTTTTCTAAACGAGCAGTACTTC
TRBV19,TRBD1,.,TRBJ1-2,CASSIAGATGGYGYTF,TGTGCCAGTAGTATAGCCGGGGCAACAGGGGGCTATGGCTACACCTTC
TRBV28,TRBD1,.,TRBJ1-1,CASSKQGDTEAFF,TGTGCCAGCAGCAAACAGGGGGACACTGAAGCTTTCTTT
TRBV30,.,.,TRBJ1-2,CAWGQRVHYGYTF,TGTGCCTGGGGACAGCGAGTCCACTATGGCTACACCTTC